The 11 T cell receptor beta chains below all came from one sample that was sequenced in a study of cytomegalovirus exposure and HLA in healthy donors. The PCR employed 60 Vbeta primers together with 13 Jbeta primers. TCRdb's copy holds only in-frame clones and misses some; the assay was immunoSEQ multiplex PCR. Among around 93,000 clones, over 60% were seen once, and the ten largest hold approximately 5.8%. The sample was PBMCs. These receptors originate from a boy younger than 18 in good health and CMV-seropositive.

The chain has TRBV7-8 and TRBJ2-1; tentative D call: TRBD1 (5 bases). CDR3 length: 17 residues. Trimming removed 0 bases at V and 8 bases at J, with 20 bases between. In germline, CDR1 is SGHVS, CDR2 FQNEAQ. The CDR3 reads CASSLAQGSSGLDEQFF. CDR3 nucleotides: TGTGCCAGCAGCTTAGCTCAGGGTTCCTCGGGTTTGGATGAGCAGTTCTTC.

V is TRBV19 and J is TRBJ2-7; 8 nucleotides match TRBD2. CDR1 and CDR2 from the germline V gene are LNHDA and SQIVND (reference sequence). The V segment lost 9 bases and the J segment 5 bases; nucleotides outside the gene matches: 6. The CDR3 length is 12 residues. The CDR3 coding sequence is TGTGCCAGCGGGAGGGCCGGTAACGAGCAGTACTTC. This encodes CASGRAGNEQYF.

The V gene is TRBV27, the J gene TRBJ1-4; maybe TRBD1 (6 bases). With 0 bases removed from V and 0 bases from J, the gap between germline ends came to 14 bases. The CDR3 extends over 18 amino acids. Germline CDR1 and CDR2: MNHEY and SMNVEV (reference sequence). The chain's CDR3 is CASSLSSGGLATNEKLFF. The CDR3 DNA follows: TGTGCCAGCAGTTTATCCTCCGGGGGGCTTGCAACTAATGAAAAACTGTTTTTT.

In this sample, this clone turned up once. The chain employs TRBV30 and TRBJ2-5; D might be TRBD2 (5 bases). The CDR3 is made up of 14 amino acids. V lost 2 bases to trimming and J lost 4 bases, with 14 bases between them. In germline, CDR1 is GTSNPN, CDR2 SVGIG (reference sequence). As DNA, the CDR3 is TGTGCCTGGAGTTTCTCATGGAGGCGAGAGACCCAGTACTTC. Its translation is CAWSFSWRRETQYF.

V and J are TRBV5-4 and TRBJ1-1, with 7 bases fitting TRBD1. Per germline, CDR1 SGHNT and CDR2 YYREEE (reference sequence). This CDR3 is built from 16 residues. J gave up 3 bases and V 2 bases, and 10 bases lay outside the gene matches. The CDR3 protein is CASSLGQAVEDTEAFF. The CDR3 region has the DNA TGTGCCAGCAGCTTAGGACAGGCGGTCGAGGACACTGAAGCTTTCTTT.

V usage is TRBV5-1 and J usage is TRBJ2-1; D perhaps matches TRBD2 (5 bases). The CDR3 is 15 residues long. The germline V and J ends were trimmed by 0 bases and 0 bases, with 7 bases remaining between them. Germline CDR1 SGHRS, CDR2 YFSETQ. For the CDR3, the DNA is TGCGCCAGCAGCTTGGGCGGAGGCTCCTACAATGAGCAGTTCTTC. This codes for CASSLGGGSYNEQFF.

V usage is TRBV29-1 and J usage is TRBJ1-1; the match to TRBD1 covers 12 bases. V gave up 7 bases and J gave up 4 bases; unmatched junction bases: 4. This CDR3 contains 13 residues. Germline V CDR1 and CDR2: SQVTM, ANQGSEA. The CDR3 bases are TGCAGCGCCGGGACAGGGGGCACCACTGAAGCTTTCTTT. This encodes CSAGTGGTTEAFF. The variable domain in full, with the rest retrieved from reference TRBV29-1 and TRBJ1-1, is SAVISQKPSRDICQRGTSLTIQCQVDSQVTMMFWYRQQPGQSLTLIATANQGSEATYESGFVIDKFPISRPNLTFSTLTVSNMSPEDSSIYLCSAGTGGTTEAFFGQGTRLTVV.

This clone was detected a few times. This chain uses TRBV5-4 with TRBJ1-4, with 7 bases fitting TRBD1. CDR1 and CDR2 from the germline V gene are SGHNT and YYREEE (reference sequence). The V and J ends lost 3 bases and 7 bases, in that order; junction bases with no gene match: 3. The CDR3 length is 13 residues. The CDR3 DNA reads as TGTGCCAGCAGCTACAGGGGTGCTGAAAAACTGTTTTTT. It yields the protein CASSYRGAEKLFF.

The chain joins TRBV9 to TRBJ2-3; D unclear. Germline loops: CDR1 SGDLS, CDR2 YYNGEE. The V end was cut by 5 bases, the J end by 4 bases, with 14 bases between. The length of the CDR3 is 14 residues. This chain's CDR3 is CASSSRSPSDTQYF. CDR3 in DNA: TGTGCCAGCAGTTCTCGGTCCCCATCAGATACGCAGTATTTT.

This clone occurred a few times. The chain is built from TRBV29-1 and TRBJ2-3; 7 bases line up with TRBD1. Per the germline V gene, CDR1 is SQVTM and CDR2 is ANQGSEA. The V segment lost 8 bases and the J segment 3 bases; nucleotides outside the gene matches: 5. This CDR3 region has 12 residues. The CDR3 nucleotides are TGCAGCCAAACGGGACAGACAGATACGCAGTATTTT. This gives the protein CSQTGQTDTQYF.

CDR3 protein: CASSTKGGMVGGANVLTF. In nucleotides, the CDR3 is TGTGCCAGCAGCACAAAGGGGGGGATGGTTGGTGGGGCCAACGTCCTGACTTTC. The rearrangement joins TRBV11-1 to TRBJ2-6, with D possibly TRBD2 on 7 matching bases. CDR1 SGHAT and CDR2 FQDESV come from the germline V gene (reference sequence). V was trimmed by 5 bases and J by 3 bases, leaving 20 bases between them. The CDR3 is 18 amino acids.